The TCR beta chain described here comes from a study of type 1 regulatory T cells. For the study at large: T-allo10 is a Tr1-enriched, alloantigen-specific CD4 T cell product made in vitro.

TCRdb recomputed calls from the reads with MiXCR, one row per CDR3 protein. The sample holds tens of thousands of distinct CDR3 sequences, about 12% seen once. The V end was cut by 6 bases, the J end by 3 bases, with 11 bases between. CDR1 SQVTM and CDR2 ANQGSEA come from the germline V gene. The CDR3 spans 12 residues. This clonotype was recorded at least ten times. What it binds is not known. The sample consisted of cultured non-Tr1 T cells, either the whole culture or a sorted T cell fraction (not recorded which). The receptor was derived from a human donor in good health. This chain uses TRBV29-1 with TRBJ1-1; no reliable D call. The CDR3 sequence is CSVGLQDTEAFF. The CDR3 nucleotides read TGCAGCGTCGGGCTGCAGGACACTGAAGCTTTCTTT. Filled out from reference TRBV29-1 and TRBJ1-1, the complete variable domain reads SAVISQKPSRDICQRGTSLTIQCQVDSQVTMMFWYRQQPGQSLTLIATANQGSEATYESGFVIDKFPISRPNLTFSTLTVSNMSPEDSSIYLCSVGLQDTEAFFGQGTRLTVV.